These T cell receptor beta chains were read from a single sample in a study of shared clonotypes between healthy human individuals. TCRdb's table, derived via immunoSEQ multiplex PCR, lists solely in-frame clones and lacks some. The data contain roughly 530,000 clones, 90% to 97% of them singletons. The sequenced sample was naive CD4+ T cells sorted from blood. These receptor sequences come from a woman aged 25-40 years in good health. CDR3s include the opening cysteine and the closing phenylalanine or tryptophan. A D gene is named only where the DNA matches it firmly. Size tells how often a clone was seen (once, few, many) or the class of an expanded clone, and some rows leave it out.

abundance,v_gene,d_gene,j_gene,CDR3aa,CDR3nt
NA,TRBV7-6,TRBD1,TRBJ1-3,CASSNPLTGAPGNTIYF,TGTGCCAGCAGCAACCCCTTAACAGGGGCGCCCGGAAACACCATATATTTT
few,TRBV5-4,TRBD1,TRBJ1-5,CASSLNGQGNQPQHF,TGTGCCAGCAGCTTGAATGGACAGGGAAATCAGCCCCAGCATTTT
NA,TRBV10-2,NA,TRBJ2-7,CATRASGPYEQYF,TGCGCCACCAGAGCCTCGGGACCTTACGAGCAGTACTTC
NA,TRBV28,TRBD2,TRBJ2-1,CASSIRTSGNNEQFF,TGTGCCAGCAGTATCCGGACTAGCGGTAACAATGAGCAGTTCTTC
NA,TRBV6-1,NA,TRBJ2-7,CASRDRPGNYEQYF,TGTGCCAGCAGAGATCGACCAGGGAACTACGAGCAGTACTTC
NA,TRBV19,NA,TRBJ2-3,CASTDTGYFTDTQYF,TGTGCCAGCACTGACACAGGGTATTTCACAGATACGCAGTATTTT
NA,TRBV6-6,NA,TRBJ2-7,CASSYLTVDVPEQYF,TGTGCCAGCAGTTACTTAACAGTAGATGTCCCCGAGCAGTACTTC
once,TRBV28,NA,TRBJ2-7,CASSPKDWRLTYEQYF,TGTGCCAGCAGCCCAAAGGACTGGCGCCTAACCTACGAGCAGTACTTC
once,TRBV10-3,TRBD2,TRBJ2-7,CAIREGLAGDEQYF,TGTGCCATCAGGGAAGGACTAGCGGGAGACGAGCAGTACTTC
NA,TRBV5-1,TRBD2,TRBJ2-2,CASSQTSGGAAGELFF,TGCGCCAGCAGCCAAACTAGCGGGGGGGCGGCTGGGGAGCTGTTTTTT
NA,TRBV11-2,NA,TRBJ2-3,CASSLGTPTDTQYF,TGTGCCAGCAGCCTGGGGACACCCACAGATACGCAGTATTTT
once,TRBV28,TRBD2,TRBJ2-7,CASSLGGSRPYEQYF,TGTGCCAGCAGTTTGGGGGGGTCAAGACCCTACGAGCAGTACTTC
NA,TRBV7-9,NA,TRBJ1-2,CASSSTGYGGYTF,TGTGCCAGCAGCTCTACAGGGTATGGTGGCTACACCTTC
once,TRBV20-1,NA,TRBJ2-1,CSARAVGEQFF,TGCAGTGCCAGGGCCGTAGGGGAGCAGTTCTTC
NA,TRBV4-1,TRBD2,TRBJ2-1,CASSQKASGSSYNEQFF,TGCGCCAGCAGCCAAAAAGCTAGCGGGAGCTCCTACAATGAGCAGTTCTTC
NA,TRBV15,TRBD2,TRBJ2-7,CATSRERSGASYEQYF,TGTGCCACCAGCAGAGAACGCAGCGGGGCCTCCTACGAGCAGTACTTC
NA,TRBV6-5,NA,TRBJ2-7,CASSYSDTSWGEQYF,TGTGCCAGCAGTTACTCGGACACGTCCTGGGGCGAGCAGTACTTC
NA,TRBV7-9,NA,TRBJ2-7,CASSSDNTYEQYF,TGTGCCAGCAGCTCGGACAACACCTACGAGCAGTACTTC
NA,TRBV27,NA,TRBJ2-5,CASSPPHSQETQYF,TGTGCCAGCAGTCCTCCCCATTCACAAGAGACCCAGTACTTC
NA,TRBV5-1,NA,TRBJ2-2,CASSTAEGLTGELFF,TGCGCCAGCAGCACCGCGGAGGGTCTCACCGGGGAGCTGTTTTTT
NA,TRBV6-1,TRBD1,TRBJ2-5,CASSHQGVRETQYF,TGTGCCAGCAGTCACCAGGGGGTCCGGGAGACCCAGTACTTC
NA,TRBV13,TRBD2,TRBJ2-1,CASSPGLAVVDEQFF,TGTGCCAGCAGCCCTGGACTAGCGGTGGTGGATGAGCAGTTCTTC
few,TRBV7-9,NA,TRBJ1-5,CASSPNGRDQPQHF,TGTGCCAGCAGCCCGAACGGCCGGGATCAACCCCAGCATTTT
NA,TRBV10-3,NA,TRBJ1-1,CAIRQNIATEAFF,TGTGCCATCAGGCAGAACATCGCCACTGAAGCTTTCTTT
once,TRBV5-6,NA,TRBJ1-2,CASSLWGPTNYGYTF,TGTGCCAGCAGCTTGTGGGGACCCACTAACTATGGCTACACCTTC
few,TRBV5-1,TRBD1,TRBJ1-2,CASSQGTGDYGYTF,TGCGCCAGCAGCCAAGGGACAGGGGACTATGGCTACACCTTC
NA,TRBV7-2,NA,TRBJ1-2,CASSFSANYGYTF,TGTGCCAGCAGCTTTTCAGCTAACTATGGCTACACCTTC
NA,TRBV2,NA,TRBJ2-2,CASSELGIRADGELFF,TGTGCCAGCAGTGAACTTGGTATCCGGGCGGACGGGGAGCTGTTTTTT
NA,TRBV5-4,TRBD2,TRBJ2-7,CASSSSSGSHYEQYF,TGTGCCAGCAGCTCCTCTAGCGGGAGTCACTACGAGCAGTACTTC
NA,TRBV28,TRBD2,TRBJ2-3,CASSVSILAGTQYF,TGTGCCAGCAGCGTGAGCATTCTAGCGGGAACGCAGTATTTT
NA,TRBV28,NA,TRBJ1-3,CASSPPPGIVAHDTIYF,TGTGCCAGCAGCCCTCCCCCTGGGATTGTGGCCCATGACACCATATATTTT
NA,TRBV10-3,NA,TRBJ1-1,CAISSTGQNTEAFF,TGTGCCATCAGCTCGACAGGCCAGAACACTGAAGCTTTCTTT
NA,TRBV6-4,TRBD1,TRBJ1-2,CASSRTGATNRPNYGYTF,TGTGCCAGCAGCCGGACAGGGGCCACAAATCGCCCTAACTATGGCTACACCTTC
NA,TRBV18,NA,TRBJ2-3,CASSPLMPGKFTDTQYF,TGTGCCAGCTCACCTCTTATGCCAGGGAAATTCACAGATACGCAGTATTTT
NA,TRBV9,TRBD2,TRBJ2-5,CASSVSGAGFQETQYF,TGTGCCAGCAGCGTAAGCGGGGCAGGGTTCCAAGAGACCCAGTACTTC
NA,TRBV7-9,NA,TRBJ2-3,CASSLGISGTDTQYF,TGTGCCAGCAGCTTAGGAATCAGTGGCACAGATACGCAGTATTTT
NA,TRBV6-1,NA,TRBJ2-7,CAGSRWASYEQYF,TGTGCCGGCTCTCGCTGGGCCTCCTACGAGCAGTACTTC